The rows below give T cell receptor beta chains drawn from one sample of a study of T-cell memory formation after mild COVID-19. TCRdb recomputed calls from the 5' RACE reads with MiXCR, one row per CDR3 protein. The sample consists of about 390,000 distinct CDR3 sequences, 21% of them appearing once. Sequenced input: PBMCs or a T cell subset sorted from them (not recorded which). The source of these receptors is an adult woman who had mild COVID-19 (a few samples of this study predate the infection). Cell type and time point are not known. Both conserved end residues are trimmed from each CDR3. A D gene is named only where the DNA matches it firmly.

d_gene: -; v_gene: TRBV5-1; CDR3aa: ASNQRGDKNIQY
d_gene: -; v_gene: TRBV7-8; CDR3aa: ASSLSGDTHNEQF
d_gene: TRBD1; v_gene: TRBV9; CDR3aa: ASSARQGAREQY
d_gene: TRBD2; v_gene: TRBV11-2; CDR3aa: ASSQFQRGGEGEQF
d_gene: TRBD1; v_gene: TRBV7-3; CDR3aa: ASSPAGQGGPQY
d_gene: -; v_gene: TRBV5-1; CDR3aa: ASSLRTPDTQY
d_gene: TRBD2; v_gene: TRBV4-2; CDR3aa: ASSQRGTSGYEQY
d_gene: -; v_gene: TRBV19; CDR3aa: ASSRGTGGADNQPQH
d_gene: -; v_gene: TRBV7-9; CDR3aa: ASSLALGEWSYNEQF
d_gene: -; v_gene: TRBV2; CDR3aa: ASSRGYGYT
d_gene: TRBD1; v_gene: TRBV19; CDR3aa: ASSVSGTGESYEQY
d_gene: TRBD1; v_gene: TRBV9; CDR3aa: ASSVTQGQNYGYT
d_gene: -; v_gene: TRBV3-1; CDR3aa: ASSSPSVGRYEQY
d_gene: -; v_gene: TRBV5-8; CDR3aa: ASSLARVVTAADTQY
d_gene: -; v_gene: TRBV2; CDR3aa: ASTQASLGEQY
d_gene: -; v_gene: TRBV7-2; CDR3aa: ASSFYTDTQY
d_gene: -; v_gene: TRBV29-1; CDR3aa: SVYKGAHEQY
d_gene: TRBD2; v_gene: TRBV20-1; CDR3aa: SARETSDYEQY
d_gene: -; v_gene: TRBV27; CDR3aa: ASSEVGGSNYGYT
d_gene: -; v_gene: TRBV14; CDR3aa: ASSQGPGNIQY
d_gene: -; v_gene: TRBV29-1; CDR3aa: SVEPNTDTQY
d_gene: -; v_gene: TRBV6-5; CDR3aa: ASSYSWQGRTDTQY
d_gene: -; v_gene: TRBV2; CDR3aa: ASSDRGIAPLH
d_gene: -; v_gene: TRBV7-7; CDR3aa: ASSSGHRPEETQY
d_gene: -; v_gene: TRBV5-4; CDR3aa: ASSVSGTNTGELF
d_gene: TRBD1; v_gene: TRBV7-9; CDR3aa: ASSLSGTGVSYEQY
d_gene: TRBD2; v_gene: TRBV29-1; CDR3aa: SVGYGASGSDTQY
d_gene: TRBD1; v_gene: TRBV2; CDR3aa: ASRGDRGGTDTQY
d_gene: -; v_gene: TRBV10-3; CDR3aa: AISEGLTANEAF
d_gene: TRBD2; v_gene: TRBV27; CDR3aa: ASSVPSTSGIPRYSYEQY
d_gene: -; v_gene: TRBV6-2/TRBV6-3; CDR3aa: ASRGGGRDEQF
d_gene: -; v_gene: TRBV6-5; CDR3aa: ASSYSRLDTQY
d_gene: -; v_gene: TRBV5-1; CDR3aa: ASSLVPGRANYGYT
d_gene: -; v_gene: TRBV6-1; CDR3aa: ASSKRAQGWDTGELF
d_gene: TRBD1; v_gene: TRBV24-1; CDR3aa: ATGDRPTGELF
d_gene: -; v_gene: TRBV7-2; CDR3aa: ASSVDQGLGYT
d_gene: -; v_gene: TRBV12-3/TRBV12-4; CDR3aa: ASSPSPGVREKLF
d_gene: -; v_gene: TRBV7-9; CDR3aa: ASSGGPYGYT
d_gene: -; v_gene: TRBV14; CDR3aa: ASSQGRVYNEQF
d_gene: -; v_gene: TRBV6-2/TRBV6-3; CDR3aa: ASRLSSSWFQETQY
d_gene: -; v_gene: TRBV5-1; CDR3aa: ASSGGSYQETQY